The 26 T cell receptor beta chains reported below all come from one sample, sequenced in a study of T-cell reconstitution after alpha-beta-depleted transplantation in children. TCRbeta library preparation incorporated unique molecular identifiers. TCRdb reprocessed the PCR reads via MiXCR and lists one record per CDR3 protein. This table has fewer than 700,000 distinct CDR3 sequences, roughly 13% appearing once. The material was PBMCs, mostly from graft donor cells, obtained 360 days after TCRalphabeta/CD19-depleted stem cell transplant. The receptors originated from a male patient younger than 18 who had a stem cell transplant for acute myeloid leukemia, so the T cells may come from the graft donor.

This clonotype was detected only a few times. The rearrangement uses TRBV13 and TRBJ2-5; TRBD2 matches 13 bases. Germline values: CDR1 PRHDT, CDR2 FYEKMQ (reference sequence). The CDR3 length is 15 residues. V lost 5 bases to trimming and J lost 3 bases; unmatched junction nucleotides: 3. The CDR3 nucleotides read TGTGCCAGCAGCACGGGACTAGCGGGAAAAGAGACCCAGTACTTC. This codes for CASSTGLAGKETQYF. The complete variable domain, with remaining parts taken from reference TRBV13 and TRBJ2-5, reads AAGVIQSPRHLIKEKRETATLKCYPIPRHDTVYWYQQGPGQDPQFLISFYEKMQSDKGSIPDRFSAQQFSDYHSELNMSSLELGDSALYFCASSTGLAGKETQYFGPGTRLLVL.

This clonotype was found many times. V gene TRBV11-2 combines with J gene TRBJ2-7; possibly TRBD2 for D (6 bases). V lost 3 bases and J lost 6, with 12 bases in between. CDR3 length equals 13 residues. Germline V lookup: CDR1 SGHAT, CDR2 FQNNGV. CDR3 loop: CASSLVTAGEQYF. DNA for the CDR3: TGTGCCAGCAGCTTGGTGACAGCGGGCGAGCAGTACTTC. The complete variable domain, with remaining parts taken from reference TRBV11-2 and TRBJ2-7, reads EAGVAQSPRYKIIEKRQSVAFWCNPISGHATLYWYQQILGQGPKLLIQFQNNGVVDDSQLPKDRFSAERLKGVDSTLKIQPAKLEDSAVYLCASSLVTAGEQYFGPGTRLTVT.

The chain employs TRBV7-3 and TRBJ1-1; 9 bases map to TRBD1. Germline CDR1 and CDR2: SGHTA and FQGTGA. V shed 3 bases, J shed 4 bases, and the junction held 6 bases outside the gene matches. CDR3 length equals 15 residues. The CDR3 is CASSFDDRGTTEAFF. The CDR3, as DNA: TGTGCCAGCAGCTTTGACGACAGGGGGACCACTGAAGCTTTCTTT. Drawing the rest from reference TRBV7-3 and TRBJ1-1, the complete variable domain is GAGVSQTPSNKVTEKGKYVELRCDPISGHTALYWYRQSLGQGPEFLIYFQGTGAADDSGLPNDRFFAVRPEGSVSTLKIQRTERGDSAVYLCASSFDDRGTTEAFFGQGTRLTVV.

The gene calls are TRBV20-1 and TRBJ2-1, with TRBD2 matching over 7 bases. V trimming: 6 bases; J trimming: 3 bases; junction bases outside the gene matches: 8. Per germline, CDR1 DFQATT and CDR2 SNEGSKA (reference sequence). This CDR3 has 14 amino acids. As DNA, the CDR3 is TGCAGTGCGGGAGGGCTACCTAACTACAATGAGCAGTTCTTC. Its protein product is CSAGGLPNYNEQFF.

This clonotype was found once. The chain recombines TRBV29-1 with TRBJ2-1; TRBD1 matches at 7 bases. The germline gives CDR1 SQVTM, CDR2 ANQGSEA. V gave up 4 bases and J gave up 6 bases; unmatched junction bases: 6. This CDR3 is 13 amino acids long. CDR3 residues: CSVARGPVNEQFF. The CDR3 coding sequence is TGCAGCGTTGCGAGGGGGCCCGTCAATGAGCAGTTCTTC.

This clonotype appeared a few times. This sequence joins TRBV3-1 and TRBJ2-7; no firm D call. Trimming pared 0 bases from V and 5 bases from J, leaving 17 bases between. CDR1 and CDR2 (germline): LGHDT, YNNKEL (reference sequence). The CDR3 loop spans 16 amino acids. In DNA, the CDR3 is TGTGCCAGCAGCCAAGATTTGGCGTCCTTTAGCCACGAGCAGTACTTC. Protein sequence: CASSQDLASFSHEQYF.

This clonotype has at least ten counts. CDR3 bases: TGTGCCAGCAGCCAAGTCGGACTAGCGGGCAATGAGCAGTTCTTC. It codes for CASSQVGLAGNEQFF. The chain carries TRBV14 and TRBJ2-1, with 11 bases that match TRBD2. Germline CDR1 and CDR2: SGHDN and FVKESK. V dropped 1 base and J dropped 6; count of bases not matched to a gene: 2. This CDR3 region has 15 residues.

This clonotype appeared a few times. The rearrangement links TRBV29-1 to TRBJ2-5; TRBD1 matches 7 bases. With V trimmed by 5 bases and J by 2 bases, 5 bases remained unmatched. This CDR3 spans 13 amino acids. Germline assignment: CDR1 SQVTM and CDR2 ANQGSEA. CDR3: CSVLGGSQETQYF. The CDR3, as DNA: TGCAGCGTTCTAGGGGGCAGTCAAGAGACCCAGTACTTC.

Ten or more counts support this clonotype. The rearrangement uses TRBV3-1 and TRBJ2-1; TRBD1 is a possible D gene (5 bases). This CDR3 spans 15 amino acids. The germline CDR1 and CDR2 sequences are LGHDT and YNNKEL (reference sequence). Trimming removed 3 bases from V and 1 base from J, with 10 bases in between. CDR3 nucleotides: TGTGCCAGCAGCCAGGGTAGGGGATCCTACAATGAGCAGTTCTTC. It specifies CASSQGRGSYNEQFF.

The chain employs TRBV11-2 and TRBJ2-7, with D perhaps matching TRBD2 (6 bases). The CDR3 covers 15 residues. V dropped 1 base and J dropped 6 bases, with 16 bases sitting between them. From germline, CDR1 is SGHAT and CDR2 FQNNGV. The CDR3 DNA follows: TGTGCCAGCAGCTTAGCGGGAGAAGAGTCCAGCGAGCAGTACTTC. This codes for CASSLAGEESSEQYF.

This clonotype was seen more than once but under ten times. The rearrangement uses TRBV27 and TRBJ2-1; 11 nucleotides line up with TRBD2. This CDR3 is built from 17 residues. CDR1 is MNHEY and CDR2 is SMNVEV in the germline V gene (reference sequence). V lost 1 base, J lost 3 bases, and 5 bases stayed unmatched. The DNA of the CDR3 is TGTGCCAGCAGTTTATTAGCTCTAGCGGGAGGCTACAATGAGCAGTTCTTC. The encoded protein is CASSLLALAGGYNEQFF.

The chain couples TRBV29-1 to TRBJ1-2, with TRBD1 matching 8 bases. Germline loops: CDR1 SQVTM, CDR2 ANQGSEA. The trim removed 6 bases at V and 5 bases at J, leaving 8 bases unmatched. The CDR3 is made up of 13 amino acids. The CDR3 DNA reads TGCAGCGTGGCTGGACAGGGAGGATATGGCTACACCTTC. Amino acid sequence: CSVAGQGGYGYTF.

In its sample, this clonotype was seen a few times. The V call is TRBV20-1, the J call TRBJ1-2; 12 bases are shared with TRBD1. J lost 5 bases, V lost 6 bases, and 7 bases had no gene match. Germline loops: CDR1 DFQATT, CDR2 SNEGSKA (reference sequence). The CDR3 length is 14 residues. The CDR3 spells CSATGQGAKYGYTF. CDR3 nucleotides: TGCAGTGCGACGGGACAGGGGGCGAAGTATGGCTACACCTTC.

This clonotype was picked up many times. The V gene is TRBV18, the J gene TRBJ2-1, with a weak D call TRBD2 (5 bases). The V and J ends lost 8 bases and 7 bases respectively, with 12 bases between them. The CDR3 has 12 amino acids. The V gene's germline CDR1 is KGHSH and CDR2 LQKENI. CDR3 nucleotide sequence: TGTGCCAGCAGCCCCACGGGGAATGAGCAGTTCTTC. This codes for CASSPTGNEQFF.

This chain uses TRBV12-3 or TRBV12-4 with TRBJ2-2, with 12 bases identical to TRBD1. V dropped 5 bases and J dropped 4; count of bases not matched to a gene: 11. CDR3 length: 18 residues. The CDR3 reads CASSLGTGGPRITGELFF. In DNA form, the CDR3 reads TGTGCCAGCAGTCTCGGGACAGGGGGCCCTCGTATCACCGGGGAGCTGTTTTTT.

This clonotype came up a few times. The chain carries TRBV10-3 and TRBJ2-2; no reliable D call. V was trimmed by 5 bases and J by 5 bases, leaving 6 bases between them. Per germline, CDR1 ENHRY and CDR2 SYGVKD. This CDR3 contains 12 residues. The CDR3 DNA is TGTGCCATCAGTTCCAGGACCGGGGAGCTGTTTTTT. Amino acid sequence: CAISSRTGELFF.

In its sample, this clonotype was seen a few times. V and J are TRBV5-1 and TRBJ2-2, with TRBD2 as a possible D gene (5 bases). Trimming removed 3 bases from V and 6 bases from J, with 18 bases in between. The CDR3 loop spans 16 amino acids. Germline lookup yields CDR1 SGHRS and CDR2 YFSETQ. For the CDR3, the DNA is TGCGCCAGCAGCTACGACCCAGCGGAATCGCCCGGGGAGCTGTTTTTT. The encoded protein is CASSYDPAESPGELFF.

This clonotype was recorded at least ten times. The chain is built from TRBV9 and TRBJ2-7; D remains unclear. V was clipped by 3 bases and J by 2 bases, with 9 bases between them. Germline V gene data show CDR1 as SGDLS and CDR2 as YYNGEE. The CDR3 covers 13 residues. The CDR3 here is CASSEGIPYEQYF. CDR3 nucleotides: TGTGCCAGCAGCGAGGGAATTCCCTACGAGCAGTACTTC. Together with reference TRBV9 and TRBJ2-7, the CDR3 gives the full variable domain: DSGVTQTPKHLITATGQRVTLRCSPRSGDLSVYWYQQSLDQGLQFLIQYYNGEERAKGNILERFSAQQFPDLHSELNLSSLELGDSALYFCASSEGIPYEQYFGPGTRLTVT.

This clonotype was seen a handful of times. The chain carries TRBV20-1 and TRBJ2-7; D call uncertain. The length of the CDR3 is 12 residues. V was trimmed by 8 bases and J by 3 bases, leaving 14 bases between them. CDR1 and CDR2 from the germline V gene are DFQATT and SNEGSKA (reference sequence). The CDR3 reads CSSRFVDYEQYF. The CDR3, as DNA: TGCAGTTCCCGATTCGTAGACTACGAGCAGTACTTC.

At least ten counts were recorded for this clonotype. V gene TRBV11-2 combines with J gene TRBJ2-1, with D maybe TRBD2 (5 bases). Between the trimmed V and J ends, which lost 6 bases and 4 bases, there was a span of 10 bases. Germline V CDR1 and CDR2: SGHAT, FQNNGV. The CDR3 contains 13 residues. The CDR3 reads CASSRTAYNEQFF. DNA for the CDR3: TGTGCCAGCAGTCGGACTGCTTACAATGAGCAGTTCTTC.

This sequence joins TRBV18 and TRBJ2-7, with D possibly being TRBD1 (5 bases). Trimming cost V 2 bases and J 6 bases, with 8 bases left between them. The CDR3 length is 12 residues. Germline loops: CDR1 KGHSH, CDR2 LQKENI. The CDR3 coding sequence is TGTGCCAGCTCACCAGACAGACCCGAGCAGTACTTC. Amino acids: CASSPDRPEQYF. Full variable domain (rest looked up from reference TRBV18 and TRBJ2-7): NAGVMQNPRHLVRRRGQEARLRCSPMKGHSHVYWYRQLPEEGLKFMVYLQKENIIDESGMPKERFSAEFPKEGPSILRIQQVVRGDSAAYFCASSPDRPEQYFGPGTRLTVT.

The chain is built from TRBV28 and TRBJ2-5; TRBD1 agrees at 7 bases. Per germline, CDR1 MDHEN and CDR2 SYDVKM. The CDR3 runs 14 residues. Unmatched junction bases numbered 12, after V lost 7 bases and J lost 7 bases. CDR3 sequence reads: CASKSGTAYGTQYF. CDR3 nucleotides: TGTGCCAGCAAGTCGGGGACAGCTTATGGGACCCAGTACTTC.

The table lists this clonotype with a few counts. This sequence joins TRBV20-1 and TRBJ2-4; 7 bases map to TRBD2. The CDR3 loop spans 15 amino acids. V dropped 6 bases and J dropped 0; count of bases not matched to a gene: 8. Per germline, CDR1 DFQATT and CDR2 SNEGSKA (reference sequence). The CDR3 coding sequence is TGCAGTGCCGAGGGACTACTAATAGCCAAAAACATTCAGTACTTC. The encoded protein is CSAEGLLIAKNIQYF.

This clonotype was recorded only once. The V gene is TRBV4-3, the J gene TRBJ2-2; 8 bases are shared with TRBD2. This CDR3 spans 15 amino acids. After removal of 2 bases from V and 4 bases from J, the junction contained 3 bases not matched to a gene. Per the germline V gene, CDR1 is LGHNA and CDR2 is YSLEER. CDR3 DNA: TGCGCCAGCAGCCAATCAGCGGGGGTCACCGGGGAGCTGTTTTTT. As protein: CASSQSAGVTGELFF.

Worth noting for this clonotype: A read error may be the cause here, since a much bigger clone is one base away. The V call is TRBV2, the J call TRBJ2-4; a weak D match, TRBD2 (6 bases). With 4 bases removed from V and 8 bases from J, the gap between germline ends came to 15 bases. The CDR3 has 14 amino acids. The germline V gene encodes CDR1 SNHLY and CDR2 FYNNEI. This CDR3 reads CASSAGGKNDIQYF. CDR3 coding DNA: TGTGCCAGCAGTGCAGGCGGGAAGAATGACATTCAGTACTTC.

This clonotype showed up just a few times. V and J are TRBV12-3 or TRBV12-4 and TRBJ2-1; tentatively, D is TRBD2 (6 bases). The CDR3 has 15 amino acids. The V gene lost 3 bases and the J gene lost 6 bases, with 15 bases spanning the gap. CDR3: CASSLRLGTVNEQFF. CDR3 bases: TGTGCCAGCAGTTTGAGACTAGGAACTGTCAATGAGCAGTTCTTC.